This is a list of T cell receptor beta chains from one sample in a study of technical replicates of blood from four donors. TCRdb's table, derived via immunoSEQ multiplex PCR, lists solely in-frame clones and lacks some. In the table there are more than 90,000 clones, roughly 95% of which are singletons. The sequenced sample was T cells isolated from PBMCs. These receptor sequences come from a human donor in good health. The CDR3 runs from the conserved cysteine through the conserved F or W. The D gene is left open where the match is weak. Part of the rows lack a size; the others show once, few, many or a class for expanded clones.

v_gene	abundance	j_gene	d_gene	CDR3nt	CDR3aa
TRBV30	-	TRBJ2-7	TRBD1	TGTGCCTGGACCCCGGACAGGGGAATCTACGAGCAGTACTTC	CAWTPDRGIYEQYF
TRBV5-1	once	TRBJ1-3	TRBD1	TGCGCCAGCAGTGGACAGGGGAAAGGAAACACCATATATTTT	CASSGQGKGNTIYF
TRBV4-2	-	TRBJ2-7	TRBD2	TGTGCCAGCAGCCAACTGGGACTAGCGGGGGATCCCTACGAGCAGTACTTC	CASSQLGLAGDPYEQYF
TRBV7-9	-	TRBJ2-5	TRBD2	TGTGCCAGCAGTTCTCCGGGACTACCAAACCAAGAGACCCAGTACTTC	CASSSPGLPNQETQYF
TRBV11-3	-	TRBJ2-7	-	TGTGCCAGCAGCTTACTGTGGACTGGGGCCTACGAGCAGTACTTC	CASSLLWTGAYEQYF
TRBV28	-	TRBJ2-7	-	TGTGCCAGCAGTTTACCTCGCGGGCAGACCGACGAGCAGTACTTC	CASSLPRGQTDEQYF
TRBV2	-	TRBJ1-2	-	TGTGCCAGCAGTGTGGGGGGAATAGGCTACACCTTC	CASSVGGIGYTF
TRBV7-6	-	TRBJ2-3	TRBD2	TGTGCCAGCAGCGCTAGCGGGAGGGCCTGGGGCACAGATACGCAGTATTTT	CASSASGRAWGTDTQYF
TRBV5-1	-	TRBJ2-1	-	TGCGCCAGCAGCTTGGTAGGGGCAAGCTCCTACAATGAGCAGTTCTTC	CASSLVGASSYNEQFF
TRBV27	-	TRBJ2-4	TRBD1	TGTGCCAGCAGTTGGTCTCGACAGGGATCCCAGTACTTC	CASSWSRQGSQYF
TRBV2	-	TRBJ1-2	-	TGTGCCAGCAGTGAAGCGTCCAGGGAGGATGGCTACACCTTC	CASSEASREDGYTF
TRBV29-1	-	TRBJ2-2	TRBD1	TGCAGCGGTTCGTTACAGGGGGTTGGCGGGGAGCTGTTTTTT	CSGSLQGVGGELFF
TRBV15	-	TRBJ1-3	TRBD1	TGTGCCACCAGCAAATACAGGGGTTTGTCTTTCGGAAACACCATATATTTT	CATSKYRGLSFGNTIYF
TRBV7-3	-	TRBJ1-1	-	TGTGCCAGCAGCCCCCAGGGCTCGAACACTGAAGCTTTCTTT	CASSPQGSNTEAFF
TRBV7-2	-	TRBJ2-2	TRBD1	TGTGCCAGCAGCTTAGTTCGGACAGGGGGCACCGGGGAGCTGTTTTTT	CASSLVRTGGTGELFF
TRBV19	once	TRBJ2-3	TRBD2	TGTGCCAGTAGTGAACGGACTAGCGGGGGTCTATGGACAGATACGCAGTATTTT	CASSERTSGGLWTDTQYF
TRBV14	-	TRBJ1-1	-	TGTGCCAGCAGCAGCTGGGAGTCTACTGAAGCTTTCTTT	CASSSWESTEAFF
TRBV7-2	-	TRBJ2-3	-	TGTGCCAGCAGCTTAATGGCGCGGGACCCCCCAGATACGCAGTATTTT	CASSLMARDPPDTQYF
TRBV9	-	TRBJ1-5	-	TGTGCCAGCAGCGTAGGGGAGTTTCGGCCCCAGCATTTT	CASSVGEFRPQHF
TRBV27	-	TRBJ2-7	-	TGTGCCAGCCGGGGAGGGGGGCTCTCCTACGAGCAGTACTTC	CASRGGGLSYEQYF
TRBV12-5	-	TRBJ2-7	-	TGTGCTAGTGGTTTGTTGTTAGCGGCTTCCTACGAGCAGTACTTC	CASGLLLAASYEQYF
TRBV5-6	few	TRBJ1-1	-	TGTGCCAGCAGCTTTATTGCAGCTGAAGCTTTCTTT	CASSFIAAEAFF